A single sample gave rise to the 5 T cell receptor beta chains below, sequenced in a study of cytomegalovirus exposure and HLA in healthy donors (dated 2017 in TCRdb). The method behind the library was the immunoSEQ multiplex PCR assay. For the multiplex PCR, a mixture combining 60 forward primers for TCR Vbeta segments and 13 reverse primers for TCR Jbeta segments was used. This is the immuneACCESS table as TCRdb keeps it, with only in-frame sequences that have V and J called. A part of the clones is gone; compared with another copy, unresolved V genes explain less than half, and the rest is unexplained. For this sample the table gives approximately 130,000 clones, of which roughly four fifths were detected only once. Under 3% of the sample is in the top ten clones. The specimen was PBMCs. Source of these receptors: a boy aged 2-15 years in good health and CMV-seronegative.

The genes are TRBV6-5 and TRBJ2-3; 8 bases are shared with TRBD2. Germline V gives CDR1 MNHEY, CDR2 SVGAGI. The CDR3 consists of 15 residues. The trim removed 1 base at V and 4 bases at J, leaving 4 bases unmatched. The CDR3 spells CASSYLRRGADTQYF. CDR3 coding DNA: TGTGCCAGCAGTTACTTGAGGCGGGGGGCAGATACGCAGTATTTT.

The chain joins TRBV6-4 to TRBJ2-1; TRBD1 aligns across 9 bases. The CDR3 consists of 15 residues. Trimming took 8 bases from V and 7 from J; bases not matched to a gene: 12. The germline V gene encodes CDR1 MRHNA and CDR2 SNTAGT. The CDR3 DNA follows: TGTGCCAGCGGCGAAACAGGGGGCGCTGGGAATGAGCAGTTCTTC. Amino acid sequence: CASGETGGAGNEQFF.

This chain uses TRBV5-1 with TRBJ1-2; possible D gene TRBD1, 6 bases. V dropped 4 bases and J dropped 8 bases, with 18 bases sitting between them. CDR1 SGHRS and CDR2 YFSETQ come from the germline V gene. This CDR3 is 14 amino acids long. CDR3 nucleotide sequence: TGCGCCAGCAGCCAGGCCGGGACATCCGGCGGCTACACCTTC. Its protein product is CASSQAGTSGGYTF.

V is TRBV5-1 and J is TRBJ1-4; maybe TRBD1 (6 bases). CDR3 length: 14 residues. Trimming pared 4 bases from V and 4 bases from J, leaving 11 bases between. Germline V gene sequence: CDR1 SGHRS, CDR2 YFSETQ. CDR3 region: CASSPGARNEKLFF. CDR3 sequence (DNA): TGCGCCAGCAGCCCAGGGGCCCGTAATGAAAAACTGTTTTTT. Filled out from reference TRBV5-1 and TRBJ1-4, the complete variable domain reads KAGVTQTPRYLIKTRGQQVTLSCSPISGHRSVSWYQQTPGQGLQFLFEYFSETQRNKGNFPGRFSGRQFSNSRSEMNVSTLELGDSALYLCASSPGARNEKLFFGSGTQLSVL.

The chain carries TRBV5-4 and TRBJ1-1; D call uncertain. CDR3 length equals 14 residues. Germline lookup yields CDR1 SGHNT and CDR2 YYREEE (reference sequence). Trimming shortened V by 2 bases and J by 5 bases, and 13 bases separated the two germline ends. The CDR3, as DNA: TGTGCCAGCAGCTTTACGATCGAGGGAACTGAAGCTTTCTTT. Amino acids: CASSFTIEGTEAFF. Combining the CDR3 with reference TRBV5-4 and TRBJ1-1 gives the whole variable domain ETGVTQSPTHLIKTRGQQVTLRCSSQSGHNTVSWYQQALGQGPQFIFQYYREEENGRGNFPPRFSGLQFPNYSSELNVNALELDDSALYLCASSFTIEGTEAFFGQGTRLTVV.